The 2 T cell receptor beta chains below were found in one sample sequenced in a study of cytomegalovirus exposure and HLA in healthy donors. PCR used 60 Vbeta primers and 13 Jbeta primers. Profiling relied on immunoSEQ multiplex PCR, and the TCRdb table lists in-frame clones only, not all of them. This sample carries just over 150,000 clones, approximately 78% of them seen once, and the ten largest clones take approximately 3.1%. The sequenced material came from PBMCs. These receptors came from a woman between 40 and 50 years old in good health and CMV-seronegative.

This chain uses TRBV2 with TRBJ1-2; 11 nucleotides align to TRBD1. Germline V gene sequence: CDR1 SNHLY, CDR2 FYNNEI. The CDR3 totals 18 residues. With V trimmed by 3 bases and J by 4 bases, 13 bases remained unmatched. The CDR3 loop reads CASSDPFGQGATVYGYTF. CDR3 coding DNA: TGTGCCAGCAGTGACCCGTTTGGACAGGGGGCGACGGTCTATGGCTACACCTTC.

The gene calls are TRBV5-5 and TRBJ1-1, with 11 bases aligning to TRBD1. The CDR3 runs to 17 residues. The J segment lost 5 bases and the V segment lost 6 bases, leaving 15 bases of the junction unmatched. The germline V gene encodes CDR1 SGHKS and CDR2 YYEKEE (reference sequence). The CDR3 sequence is CASTDGVGQGAGTEAFF. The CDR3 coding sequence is TGTGCCAGCACCGATGGGGTCGGACAGGGGGCAGGGACTGAAGCTTTCTTT.